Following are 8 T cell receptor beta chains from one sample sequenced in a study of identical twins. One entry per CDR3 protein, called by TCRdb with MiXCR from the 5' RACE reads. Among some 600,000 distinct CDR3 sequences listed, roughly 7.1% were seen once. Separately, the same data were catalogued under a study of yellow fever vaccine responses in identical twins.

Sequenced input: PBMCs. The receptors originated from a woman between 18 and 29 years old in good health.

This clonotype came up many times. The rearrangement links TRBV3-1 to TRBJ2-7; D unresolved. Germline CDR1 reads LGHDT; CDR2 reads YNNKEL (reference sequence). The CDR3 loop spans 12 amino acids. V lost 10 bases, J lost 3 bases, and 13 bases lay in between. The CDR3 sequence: CATVKDGYEQYF. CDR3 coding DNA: TGTGCCACCGTGAAGGACGGCTACGAGCAGTACTTC.

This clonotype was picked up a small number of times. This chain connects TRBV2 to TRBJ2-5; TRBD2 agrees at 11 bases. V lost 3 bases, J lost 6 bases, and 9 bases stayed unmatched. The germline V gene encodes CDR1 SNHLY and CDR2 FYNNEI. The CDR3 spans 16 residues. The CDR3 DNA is TGTGCCAGCAGTGAGGAGCTAGCGGGGGGCCCGCAGACCCAGTACTTC. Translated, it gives CASSEELAGGPQTQYF. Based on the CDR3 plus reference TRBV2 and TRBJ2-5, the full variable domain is EPEVTQTPSHQVTQMGQEVILRCVPISNHLYFYWYRQILGQKVEFLVSFYNNEISEKSEIFDDQFSVERPDGSNFTLKIRSTKLEDSAMYFCASSEELAGGPQTQYFGPGTRLLVL.

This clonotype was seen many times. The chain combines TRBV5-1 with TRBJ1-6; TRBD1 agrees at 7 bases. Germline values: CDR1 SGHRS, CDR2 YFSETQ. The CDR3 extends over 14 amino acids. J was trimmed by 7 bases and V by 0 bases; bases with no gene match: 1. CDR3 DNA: TGCGCCAGCAGCTTGGAACAGGGGAATTCACCCCTCCACTTT. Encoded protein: CASSLEQGNSPLHF.

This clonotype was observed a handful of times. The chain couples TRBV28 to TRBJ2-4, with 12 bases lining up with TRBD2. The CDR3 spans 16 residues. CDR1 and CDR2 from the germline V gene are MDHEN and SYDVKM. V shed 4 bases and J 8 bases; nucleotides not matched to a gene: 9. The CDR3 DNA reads TGTGCCAGCAGTTCCTGGACTAGCGGGATAAGGGACATTCAGTACTTC. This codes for CASSSWTSGIRDIQYF.

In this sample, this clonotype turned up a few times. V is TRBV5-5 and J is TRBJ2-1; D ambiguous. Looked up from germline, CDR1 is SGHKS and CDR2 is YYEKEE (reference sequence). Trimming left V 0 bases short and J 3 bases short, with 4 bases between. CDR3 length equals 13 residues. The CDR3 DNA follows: TGTGCCAGCAGCTTGGTCATCTACAATGAGCAGTTCTTC. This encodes CASSLVIYNEQFF.

The CDR3 DNA reads as TGTGCCATCTCACAGGGCATCTCCTACGAGCAGTACTTC. It yields the protein CAISQGISYEQYF. This sequence joins TRBV10-3 and TRBJ2-7; a possible D gene is TRBD1 (6 bases). Germline values: CDR1 ENHRY, CDR2 SYGVKD. The length of the CDR3 is 13 residues. Trimming removed 8 bases from V and 0 bases from J, with 11 bases in between.

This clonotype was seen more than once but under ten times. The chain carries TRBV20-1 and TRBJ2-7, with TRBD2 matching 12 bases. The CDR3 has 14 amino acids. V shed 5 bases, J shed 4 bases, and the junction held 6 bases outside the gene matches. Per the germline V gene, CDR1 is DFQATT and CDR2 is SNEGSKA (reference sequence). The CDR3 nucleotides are TGCAGTGCTTCCGGGACTAGCGGGTGGTACGAGCAGTACTTC. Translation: CSASGTSGWYEQYF.

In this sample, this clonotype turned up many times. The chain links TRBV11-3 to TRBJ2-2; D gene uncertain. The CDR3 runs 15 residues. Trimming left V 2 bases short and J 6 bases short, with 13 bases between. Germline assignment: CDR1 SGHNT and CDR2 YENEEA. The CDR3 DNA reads TGTGCCAGCAGCTTATATGCGGCCTTACCCGGGGAGCTGTTTTTT. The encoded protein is CASSLYAALPGELFF.